Each of the 10 T cell receptor beta chains below was sequenced from the same sample in a study of blood T cells in healthy people across ages. Through a sample-barcoded 5' primer and a J-beta primer mix, a second PCR was run for roughly 6 to 11 cycles. One entry per CDR3 protein, called by TCRdb with MiXCR from the 5' RACE reads. In the table there are about 1.6 million distinct CDR3 sequences, about 31% of which are singletons. Sequencing used blood. These receptor sequences come from a woman in her twenties or thirties in good health.

V is TRBV6-5 and J is TRBJ2-5; D not certain. Between the trimmed V and J ends, which lost 7 bases and 4 bases, there was a span of 7 bases. In germline, CDR1 is MNHEY, CDR2 SVGAGI. This CDR3 spans 11 amino acids. CDR3 DNA: TGTGCCAGCATCAAGGGAGAGACCCAGTACTTC. Protein sequence: CASIKGETQYF.

This clonotype has a handful of counts. CDR3 DNA: TGTGCCACCAGTGATCCGAATAGCGGGAATCAGTTCTTC. The encoded protein is CATSDPNSGNQFF. The chain links TRBV24-1 to TRBJ2-1; 8 bases line up with TRBD2. Germline trimming cut 3 bases from V and 13 bases from J; bases unmatched to any gene: 7. The CDR3 sequence is 13 residues long. The V gene's germline CDR1 is KGHDR and CDR2 SFDVKD.

V usage is TRBV11-2 and J usage is TRBJ2-1; the match to TRBD1 covers 7 bases. Per the germline V gene, CDR1 is SGHAT and CDR2 is FQNNGV. This CDR3 contains 16 residues. The junction had 5 bases not matched to a gene; V was cut back by 0 bases and J by 3 bases. CDR3 DNA sequence: TGTGCCAGCAGCTTAGACGGGACAGACTACTACAATGAGCAGTTCTTC. This translates into CASSLDGTDYYNEQFF.

This clonotype was observed a few times. The V gene is TRBV6-5, the J gene TRBJ2-6; D not certain. The CDR3 sequence is 14 residues long. V lost 9 bases and J lost 0, with 9 bases in between. Looked up from germline, CDR1 is MNHEY and CDR2 is SVGAGI. The CDR3 nucleotides read TGTGCCAGTGAACAGTTCTCTGGGGCCAACGTCCTGACTTTC. This sequence encodes CASEQFSGANVLTF.

The chain carries TRBV7-9 and TRBJ1-1; 8 bases line up with TRBD1. The CDR3 length is 17 residues. Germline trimming cut 5 bases from V and 7 bases from J; bases unmatched to any gene: 18. CDR1 is SEHNR, CDR2 FQNEAQ, per germline (reference sequence). CDR3 residues: CASSPPAVVQGGFEAFF. CDR3 DNA sequence: TGTGCCAGCAGCCCTCCGGCGGTGGTACAGGGGGGTTTTGAAGCTTTCTTT. The whole variable domain, remainder taken from reference TRBV7-9 and TRBJ1-1, is DTGVSQNPRHKITKRGQNVTFRCDPISEHNRLYWYRQTLGQGPEFLTYFQNEAQLEKSRLLSDRFSAERPKGSFSTLEIQRTEQGDSAMYLCASSPPAVVQGGFEAFFGQGTRLTVV.

V is TRBV7-6 and J is TRBJ2-7; the D call may be TRBD1 or TRBD2 (5 bases each). CDR1 and CDR2 from the germline V gene are SGHVS and FNYEAQ. V was pared by 1 base and J by 6 bases, with 22 bases between. The CDR3 has 17 residues. The CDR3 loop is CASSLGWGGLGSSEQYF. CDR3 bases: TGTGCCAGCAGCTTAGGGTGGGGCGGGCTCGGTTCTAGCGAGCAGTACTTC.

The table lists this clonotype with a few counts. The rearrangement links TRBV7-9 to TRBJ1-5, with 7 bases identical to TRBD1. Germline CDR1 is SEHNR and CDR2 is FQNEAQ (reference sequence). With 5 bases clipped from V and 2 bases from J, the junction kept 6 bases outside the gene matches. This CDR3 comprises 15 residues. The CDR3 sequence is CASSPGQDGNQPQHF. CDR3 nucleotide sequence: TGTGCCAGCAGCCCCGGACAGGACGGCAATCAGCCCCAGCATTTT.

The chain employs TRBV21-1 and TRBJ1-5. TRBV21-1 is assigned pseudogene status. The CDR3 is made up of 13 amino acids. CDR3 loop: CATLLRLSQPQHF. The CDR3 nucleotides are TGTGCCACCCTCCTGAGACTCAGTCAGCCCCAGCATTTT.

With respect to this clonotype: A read error is possible here, since a much larger clone lies one base away. The genes are TRBV20-1 and TRBJ2-5; 11 bases fit TRBD2. The J call could be wrong; TRBJ2-7 is a better fit for the DNA end. Germline assignment: CDR1 DFQATT and CDR2 SNEGSKA (reference sequence). The CDR3 runs 13 residues. CDR3 DNA: TGCAGTGCTACTAGCGGGAGGAGTGACGAGCAGTACTTC. As protein: CSATSGRSDEQYF.

The chain employs TRBV7-9 and TRBJ1-5; no reliable D call. The germline gives CDR1 SEHNR, CDR2 FQNEAQ (reference sequence). This CDR3 has 14 amino acids. Trimming removed 2 bases from V and 4 bases from J, with 9 bases in between. CDR3 nucleotides: TGTGCCAGCAGCTTAAGCACGAGAAATCAGCCCCAGCATTTT. This codes for CASSLSTRNQPQHF. The full variable domain, its missing parts supplied by reference TRBV7-9 and TRBJ1-5, is DTGVSQNPRHKITKRGQNVTFRCDPISEHNRLYWYRQTLGQGPEFLTYFQNEAQLEKSRLLSDRFSAERPKGSFSTLEIQRTEQGDSAMYLCASSLSTRNQPQHFGDGTRLSIL.